This TCR beta chain was profiled in a study of T cells in Graves' hyperthyroidism and ophthalmopathy. The CDR3 is 15 residues long. V was cut by 4 bases and J by 2 bases, with 14 bases left in between. Per the germline V gene, CDR1 is LNHDA and CDR2 is SQIVND (reference sequence). Overall study results and limits: By a 13 V-J model, ophthalmopathy was set apart from stable hyperthyroidism.

This clonotype was counted once. Antigen: not known. Amplification targeted TCR beta CDR3 regions from RNA transcripts. The HTBI primer set served for first-round RT-PCR of the TCR CDR3. Each CDR3 protein gets one entry after TCRdb re-called the multiplex PCR reads with MiXCR. The data hold some 360,000 distinct CDR3 sequences, with around 18% observed a single time. The chain links TRBV19 to TRBJ2-5; tentatively, D is TRBD1 (6 bases). The sequencing input was blood. The receptor comes from a woman between 40 and 50 years old with Graves' ophthalmopathy. The CDR3 DNA reads as TGTGCCAGTAGTACCCGGACAGTGGAGCAAGAGACCCAGTACTTC. It translates to CASSTRTVEQETQYF. Supplemented by reference TRBV19 and TRBJ2-5, the full variable domain reads DGGITQSPKYLFRKEGQNVTLSCEQNLNHDAMYWYRQDPGQGLRLIYYSQIVNDFQKGDIAEGYSVSREKKESFPLTVTSAQKNPTAFYLCASSTRTVEQETQYFGPGTRLLVL.